This entry lists 2 T cell receptor beta chains sequenced from one sample in a study of response to subunit inactivated influenza vaccine. Each CDR3 protein is one row after TCRdb ran MiXCR on the RT-PCR reads. The table includes under 550,000 distinct CDR3 sequences, 7.6% detected once. Sequencing was performed on PBMCs from blood, taken around 25 months after vaccination. The receptors stem from a man aged 50 to 69 who received an inactivated influenza vaccine.

V usage is TRBV9 and J usage is TRBJ2-1; D unclear. This CDR3 has 14 amino acids. Per the germline V gene, CDR1 is SGDLS and CDR2 is YYNGEE. V was shortened by 0 bases and J by 5 bases, with 9 bases between the two germline ends. This chain's CDR3 is CASSVVGSHNEQFF. The DNA for the CDR3 is TGTGCCAGCAGCGTAGTTGGTAGCCACAATGAGCAGTTCTTC.

As to this clonotype: A much larger clone lies one base from this, so it may be a read error. The genes are TRBV7-6 and TRBJ1-5, with 10 bases lining up with TRBD1. This CDR3 contains 14 residues. Germline V gene data show CDR1 as SGHVS and CDR2 as FNYEAQ. V gave up 8 bases and J gave up 5 bases; unmatched junction bases: 6. The CDR3 region is CASGAGTGDQPQHF. CDR3 sequence (DNA): TGTGCCAGCGGCGCAGGGACAGGGGATCAGCCCCAGCATTTT.